The 6 T cell receptor beta chains presented below share a single source sample, sequenced in a study of blood T cell repertoires in COVID-19. Measured with immunoSEQ multiplex PCR; TCRdb has only the in-frame clones, and not every one. The sample shows 200,000 to 300,000 clones, roughly 80% of them seen only once. The sample consisted of peripheral blood. The receptors come from a woman between 18 and 29 years old with acute or convalescent COVID-19.

This clone was observed a single time. CDR3 in DNA: TGTGCCAGCAGTTACCAGGGTGCGACCAATTCACCCCTCCACTTT. Translation gives CASSYQGATNSPLHF. V and J are TRBV6-5 and TRBJ1-6, with D maybe TRBD1 (5 bases). V was trimmed by 2 bases and J by 7 bases, leaving 12 bases between them. Germline V gene sequence: CDR1 MNHEY, CDR2 SVGAGI. The CDR3 totals 15 residues.

Only a few counts were recorded for this clone. The chain recombines TRBV28 with TRBJ1-2, with D possibly being TRBD1 (6 bases). Germline lookup yields CDR1 MDHEN and CDR2 SYDVKM. The CDR3 is 18 residues long. Trimming took 3 bases from V and 0 from J, leaving 20 bases between them. Here the CDR3 reads CASSFAFGRGLANYGYTF. In nucleotides, the CDR3 is TGTGCCAGCAGTTTTGCGTTCGGCAGGGGCCTAGCTAACTATGGCTACACCTTC.

Comment on this clone: At one boundary the junction diverges from the germline segment, which might be a read error. The same CDR3 can be traced to other DNA sequences in this sample. The V call is TRBV18, the J call TRBJ1-1; 8 bases fit TRBD1. From germline, CDR1 is KGHSH and CDR2 LQKENI. The CDR3 is 13 residues long. The CDR3 spells CASSPQGGTEAFF. The CDR3 DNA reads as TGTGCCAGCTCGCCACAGGGGGGGACTGAAGCTTTCTTT.

This chain uses TRBV27 with TRBJ2-5; the match to TRBD2 covers 12 bases. The CDR3 loop spans 14 amino acids. The junction had 5 bases not matched to a gene; V was cut back by 11 bases and J by 1 base. Germline CDR1 MNHEY, CDR2 SMNVEV (reference sequence). CDR3 bases: TGTGCCCGCGGACTAGCGGGACCCCAAGAGACCCAGTACTTC. It is translated as CARGLAGPQETQYF.

This rearrangement joins TRBV27 to TRBJ2-1; tentative D call: TRBD1 (6 bases). This CDR3 comprises 15 residues. The V end was cut by 5 bases, the J end by 7 bases, with 18 bases between. The V gene's germline CDR1 is MNHEY and CDR2 SMNVEV (reference sequence). CDR3 sequence reads: CASSTTGRSRNEQFF. The CDR3 DNA sequence: TGTGCCAGCAGTACCACAGGGAGATCTAGGAATGAGCAGTTCTTC.

The CDR3 loop is CASSNQLKQGDYGYTF. CDR3 nucleotide sequence: TGTGCCAGCAGCAACCAATTAAAACAGGGGGACTATGGCTACACCTTC. The V gene is TRBV7-6, the J gene TRBJ1-2; 8 bases match TRBD1. The trim removed 5 bases at V and 3 bases at J, leaving 11 bases unmatched. This CDR3 has 16 amino acids. Germline V lookup: CDR1 SGHVS, CDR2 FNYEAQ. The whole variable domain, filled in from reference TRBV7-6 and TRBJ1-2, reads GAGVSQSPRYKVTKRGQDVALRCDPISGHVSLYWYRQALGQGPEFLTYFNYEAQQDKSGLPNDRFSAERPEGSISTLTIQRTEQRDSAMYRCASSNQLKQGDYGYTFGSGTRLTVV.